These 8 T cell receptor beta chains came from one sample sequenced in a study of blood T cell repertoires in COVID-19. Repertoires were generated with immunoSEQ multiplex PCR, while TCRdb's copy carries only in-frame clones and drops some. The table has 44,000 or so clones, about four fifths seen once. Sequenced: peripheral blood. The receptors here all came from a man aged 50 to 59 with active COVID-19.

The V call is TRBV9, the J call TRBJ2-2; TRBD2 matches at 7 bases. The CDR3 loop spans 15 amino acids. Trimming at V came to 4 bases and at J to 3 bases, leaving 6 bases not matched to a gene. Per the germline V gene, CDR1 is SGDLS and CDR2 is YYNGEE. The CDR3 protein is CASSLGTIHTGELFF. CDR3 in DNA: TGTGCCAGCAGCCTAGGGACTATTCACACCGGGGAGCTGTTTTTT.

This chain uses TRBV10-3 with TRBJ1-5, with 7 bases matching TRBD1. J lost 6 bases, V lost 4 bases, and 6 bases had no gene match. Germline CDR1 ENHRY, CDR2 SYGVKD. The CDR3 has 14 amino acids. This chain's CDR3 is CAISAGGGSQPQHF. CDR3 nucleotides: TGTGCCATCAGTGCCGGAGGGGGCAGTCAGCCCCAGCATTTT.

This clone was detected a few times. The genes are TRBV5-1 and TRBJ1-6; D is perhaps TRBD1 (5 bases). V shed 0 bases and J shed 10 bases, with 17 bases lying between them. CDR3 length: 16 residues. Per germline, CDR1 SGHRS and CDR2 YFSETQ. The CDR3 sequence: CASSLEGLAARSPLHF. CDR3 coding DNA: TGCGCCAGCAGCTTGGAGGGGTTGGCGGCGCGGTCACCCCTCCACTTT.

This sequence joins TRBV4-3 and TRBJ2-2; 7 positions match TRBD1. Germline values: CDR1 LGHNA, CDR2 YSLEER. After removal of 4 bases from V and 1 base from J, the junction contained 3 bases not matched to a gene. The CDR3 spans 15 residues. The CDR3, as DNA: TGCGCCAGCAGCCCGGGGACAGTGAACACCGGGGAGCTGTTTTTT. Translated: CASSPGTVNTGELFF.

V usage is TRBV5-1 and J usage is TRBJ2-7; 10 nucleotides line up with TRBD1. This CDR3 has 13 amino acids. In germline, CDR1 is SGHRS, CDR2 YFSETQ. The trim removed 4 bases at V and 7 bases at J, leaving 5 bases unmatched. CDR3 sequence reads: CASSPTGGQEQYF. The CDR3, as DNA: TGCGCCAGCAGCCCGACAGGGGGCCAGGAGCAGTACTTC.

The chain links TRBV5-1 to TRBJ1-2; 7 bases fit TRBD1. V lost 4 bases, J lost 6 bases, and 12 bases stayed unmatched. The germline CDR1 and CDR2 sequences are SGHRS and YFSETQ. The CDR3 runs to 15 residues. The CDR3 DNA reads TGCGCCAGCAGCCGAGAGCTTTGGGGACAGAATGGCTACACCTTC. Translated: CASSRELWGQNGYTF.

The gene calls are TRBV5-6 and TRBJ1-6, with D unclear. Per germline, CDR1 SGHDT and CDR2 YYEEEE. The CDR3 has 15 residues. The V end was cut by 1 base, the J end by 9 bases, with 14 bases between. CDR3 region: CASSLWFRGGSPLHF. Written as DNA, the CDR3 is TGTGCCAGCAGCTTGTGGTTTCGGGGAGGTTCACCCCTCCACTTT.

The chain uses TRBV5-4 and TRBJ1-2; 9 bases are a match to TRBD1. The J segment lost 0 bases and the V segment lost 4 bases, leaving 4 bases of the junction unmatched. CDR1 is SGHNT and CDR2 is YYREEE in the germline V gene (reference sequence). CDR3 length: 15 amino acids. The CDR3: CASSGTGGPNYGYTF. The CDR3 region has the DNA TGTGCCAGCAGCGGAACAGGGGGCCCTAACTATGGCTACACCTTC. Complete variable domain (other parts from reference TRBV5-4 and TRBJ1-2): ETGVTQSPTHLIKTRGQQVTLRCSSQSGHNTVSWYQQALGQGPQFIFQYYREEENGRGNFPPRFSGLQFPNYSSELNVNALELDDSALYLCASSGTGGPNYGYTFGSGTRLTVV.